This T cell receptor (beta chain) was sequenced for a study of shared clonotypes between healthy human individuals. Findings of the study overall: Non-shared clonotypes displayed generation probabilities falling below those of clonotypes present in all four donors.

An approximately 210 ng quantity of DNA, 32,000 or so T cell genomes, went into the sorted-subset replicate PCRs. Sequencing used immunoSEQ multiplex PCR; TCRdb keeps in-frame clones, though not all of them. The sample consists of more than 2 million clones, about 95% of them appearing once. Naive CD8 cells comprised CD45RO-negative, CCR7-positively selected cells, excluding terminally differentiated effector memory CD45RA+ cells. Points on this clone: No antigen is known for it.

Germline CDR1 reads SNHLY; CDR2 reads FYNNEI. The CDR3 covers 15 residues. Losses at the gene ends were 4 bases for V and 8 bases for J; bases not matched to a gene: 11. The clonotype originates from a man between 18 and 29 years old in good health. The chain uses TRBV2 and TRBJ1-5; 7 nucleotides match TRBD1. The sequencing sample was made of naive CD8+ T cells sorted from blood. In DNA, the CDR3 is TGTGCCAGCAGTGCAGGGGGAAACAGAGCGGAGCCCCAGCATTTT. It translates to CASSAGGNRAEPQHF.